Here is one T cell receptor beta chain with its context. The specificity of this receptor is unknown. CDR1 and CDR2 were assigned from the germline V gene as SNHLY and FYNNEI. There are 14 amino acids in the CDR3, from cysteine to phenylalanine inclusive. Here the CDR3 DNA is all that survives: 42 bases in frame from base 1. V lost 6 bases and J lost 5 bases; the stretch between them is 13 bases long. Receptors were amplified or captured by the immunoSEQ multiplex PCR assay. The multiplex PCR relied on a mix of 60 forward primers for TCR Vbeta segments and 13 reverse primers for TCR Jbeta segments. The CDR3 region of rearranged TCR beta genes was amplified from genomic DNA with a multiplex PCR assay. On the Illumina HiSeq System, the amplified TCR beta libraries were sequenced as 87-base-pair reads. On the authors' methods: A later analysis tallied roughly 78 million unique TCR beta chains across the 666 repertoires, and approximately 12 million of those chains were shared by two or more donors. Raw reads were error-corrected and collapsed into unique sequences by a nearest-neighbor algorithm in which closely related sequences were merged to remove PCR and sequencing errors. CDR3 sequences were aligned to IMGT reference sequences to assign V, D and J gene segments. For a sequence to be retained, at least a six-nucleotide match to both a V gene segment and a J gene segment was required. Rearrangements were called productive when the CDR3 lacked stop codons and stayed in frame with V and J; all others were non-productive. CDR3 was defined by IMGT convention, running from the second conserved V-encoded cysteine to the conserved J-encoded phenylalanine. The earlier analysis of about 610 of the donors excluded sequences that lacked an unambiguous match to a single V gene segment. An earlier analysis of approximately 590 of the donors called V segments functional above 56.7% productive rearrangements and segregating when the between-donor standard deviation exceeded 5%. A statistical classification framework was built to diagnose cytomegalovirus status from the catalog of TCR beta chain sequences. V and J gene assignment, in a later analysis, came from comparing TCR nucleotide sequences with IMGT/GENE-DB human TR gene sequences. The TCRdist pipeline was used in a later analysis to assign CDR3 sequences and most-parsimonious VDJ recombination scenarios. In a later analysis, each TCR beta chain was defined by its CDR3 amino acid sequence together with its V-gene family, and reads without a unique V-gene family were excluded. As a way to deal with suspected cross-contamination and a sequencing artifact, a later analysis dropped nearly 600 nucleotide sequences that were highly shared and had low generation probability. In a later analysis, a clonal expansion index for each public chain was calculated from normalized within-repertoire ranks of inferred template counts. Generation probabilities in a later analysis came from a VDJ recombination model fitted to out-of-frame rearrangements, and those results were checked against IGoR. In a later analysis, TCR-TCR, TCR-HLA and TCR-CMV co-occurrence was scored with hypergeometric tests, and a repertoire-size bias correction was applied to TCR pairs. False discovery rates were estimated in a later analysis by permuting HLA or CMV assignments 20 times. A later analysis grouped co-occurring TCRs with DBSCAN, adding TCRdist sequence similarity when clustering within HLA-allele-positive subsets. Repertoires with fewer than 30,000 or more than 120,000 public chains were left out of co-occurrence clustering, as were a few repertoires with anomalous nucleotide sharing. As stored in TCRdb, this immuneACCESS dataset retains in-frame rearrangements with V and J assigned. A fraction of the clones does not appear; measured against another copy, unresolved V genes explain less than half of the discrepancy, and the remainder lacks a known reason. The V and J calls and the clone size are those of that table, but D and trimming were determined from the DNA. This sample's table carries around 100,000 clones. The ten largest clones take up around 3.4% of the sample.

In total, roughly 670 healthy bone marrow donors made up the cohort. At the time of sampling, all cohort members were nominally healthy, though unrecorded immune exposures were likely present. The donor was CMV seronegative and belonged to the group of 352 seronegative cohort members. Each donor provided a peripheral blood sample, and peripheral blood mononuclear cells were used for TCR beta sequencing. The Qiagen DNeasy Blood Extraction Kit was used to extract genomic DNA from the blood cell samples. This specimen comes from a study of cytomegalovirus exposure and HLA in healthy donors listed by TCRdb under 2017. General notes on the study: According to an earlier analysis of a few hundred of the donors, roughly 180 million T cells yielded 120 million or so unique TCR beta sequences and about 280 Gb of sequence data. Around 320 gigabases of sequencing data and tens of millions of unique TCR sequences were included in an early release covering under 650 HLA-typed donors. The genetic ancestry cluster associated with self-reported Caucasian donors included 65% to 90% of the approximately 430 genotyped donors. The aim of the study was to test whether cataloging public T cell receptors could identify signatures of past pathogen exposure. The study used immunosequencing to profile the T cell repertoires of several hundred subjects and linked those repertoires to cytomegalovirus serostatus. Besides the first cohort of 500 to 700 subjects, a separate validation cohort made up of 120 different subjects was used. To predict cytomegalovirus infection status, the study combined high-throughput TCR immunosequencing, statistical association of individual TCRs with disease status, and machine learning. A later analysis re-examined previously published TCR beta repertoires from roughly 720 donors and added high-resolution HLA genotyping to investigate patterns of TCR occurrence. Rather than using new phenotypic data, the later analysis identified candidate immune exposures from TCR beta sequences and from how often those sequences occurred across donors. To decide whether each TCR beta V gene segment behaved as functional or pseudogenic, an earlier analysis of approximately 600 of the donors relied on high-throughput TCR beta sequencing. Donor age, sex, ethnicity and CMV serostatus were collected together with the repertoire data. In a later genetic analysis, genome-wide SNP genotypes for about three fifths of the roughly 670 donors were used, and that subset was treated as a discovery cohort. Every discovery cohort repertoire had been produced on one sequencing platform. HLA typing covered class I and class II loci at four-digit resolution. The number of donors typed differed by locus, with 629-630 for A, B, C, DRB1 and DQB1, roughly 520 for DQA1, approximately 580 for DPA1, and around 460 for DPB1. A few DR-DQ haplotypes were handled as single units for association and clustering because linkage in the cohort was strong. On average, roughly 250,000 unique TCR beta nucleotide sequences were sequenced per donor among 398 genotyped donors of the cohort, with around 19% of those sequences being non-productive. Broader findings and caveats from the paper: Correlated functional status among segregating V segments might be attributable to linkage disequilibrium, but an unknown experimental factor could not be ruled out. According to a later analysis, TCR association rates differed among HLA loci, with DRB1 alleles showing the most associated TCRs and HLA-C alleles showing the fewest. In a later analysis, HLA-associated TCR beta chains were found to be more clonally expanded and to have lower generation probabilities than equally common non-associated chains. Specific HLA alleles were associated with roughly 16,000 TCR beta sequences at a false discovery rate of 0.05 in a later analysis. Immune exposure information for the cohort was limited to CMV serostatus. In a later genetic analysis, fewer N-insertions in productive TCRs were reported among donors in an Asian-associated ancestry cluster than the roughly 700-donor mean. This cohort had only TCR beta chains sequenced, and the lack of alpha or paired-chain data limited which features could be detected. A group of highly shared sequence variants was considered likely to be a technical artifact of the sequencing pipeline. A later genetic analysis associated a missense DCLRE1C variant with V-gene and J-gene trimming of TCR beta chains, and an independent cohort replicated the association. Roughly uniform sequencing depth across donors was assumed in presence/absence analyses, although this assumption may not hold. Across donors, most TCR sequences were observed very rarely, whereas some public TCRs were present in many individuals. Some IMGT-functional V segments, including TRBV6-2 and TRBV6-3, could not be distinguished by the 87-base-pair reads and were therefore excluded. According to a later analysis, most CMV-associated TCR beta chains appeared to be HLA-restricted, and the HLA associations seemed to be driven largely by CMV exposure. Around 16 rarely observed V segments, including chromosome 9 orphons, were excluded from the earlier analysis of approximately 500 of the donors because counts were too low. When HLA alleles, especially DR and DQ, strongly co-occurred, attributing TCR associations to individual alleles was difficult. Broadly in line with IMGT annotations, most TCR beta V segments showed up in productive rearrangements about 87% or about 30% of the time in an earlier analysis of several hundred of the donors. Cytomegalovirus status was reported to be diagnosed by the classifier with high specificity and sensitivity in both the original and validation cohorts. A further reported finding was that TCR beta sequences accurately predicted the HLA-A and HLA-B alleles for most subjects in the first cohort. The study listed approximately 150 TCR beta chains as associated with cytomegalovirus. Because HLA typing was unavailable for some donors at each locus, only the typed subset was used in association tests. It was suggested by the authors that the approach could potentially be generalized to other disease states and immunological phenotypes. Three of the identified cytomegalovirus-associated TCR beta chains were confirmed in vitro to be specific for cytomegalovirus antigens. A later analysis reported that several top co-occurrence clusters appeared linked to parvovirus B19, influenza, CMV and Epstein-Barr virus.

Source material: PBMCs. The chain employs TRBV2 and TRBJ1-4, and possibly TRBD1, on 6 matching bases. The clonotype originates from a woman aged 25 to 39 in good health and CMV-seronegative. This receptor has the CDR3 CASRYSGTNEKLFF. The DNA reads TGTGCCAGCAGGTACTCCGGGACAAATGAAAAACTGTTTTTT.